This TCR beta chain derives from a study of blood T cell repertoires in COVID-19. Study in general: Material from acute and convalescent COVID-19 was sourced from the United States, Italy and Spain. The cDNA or gDNA used as material had been derived from T cells, B-cell-depleted T cells, or PBMCs.

Original methodology: Scientists estimated how many nucleated cells there were by amplifying reference gene primers. Libraries were prepared by immunoSEQ multiplex PCR; TCRdb keeps only in-frame clonotypes and omits some of them. D and trimming come from the DNA, and the V and J calls and clone size come from that table. The sample holds nearly 65,000 clones; approximately 79% are singletons and the top ten take over 9%. The CDR3 runs 17 residues. The V gene end was trimmed by 3 bases and the J gene end by 5 bases; junction bases not matched to a gene: 14. Germline CDR1 reads SGHAT; CDR2 reads FQNNGV.

The sequence was collected from a human donor in a cohort sampled during active COVID-19. This rearrangement joins TRBV11-2 to TRBJ1-1; 8 positions agree with TRBD1. Sequencing was performed on peripheral blood. CDR3 in DNA: TGTGCCAGCAGCTTGTCCGGCAGGGGGCTTTCGGTGACTGAAGCTTTCTTT. It specifies CASSLSGRGLSVTEAFF.